This TCR beta chain appears in the sequencing data of a study of CD8+CD57+ T cells in acquired aplastic anemia. Study-level information: Sorted CD4+ and CD8+ cells yielded roughly 3.4 ug of DNA on average.

This clonotype appeared many times. Its antigen is not known. The study's findings and limits: Found in both controls and patients were around 30 CD8+ CDR3 sequences. Simpson's diversity of CD8+ cells was not significantly different in patients compared with controls.

This CDR3 has 15 residues. Looked up from germline, CDR1 is SGHDT and CDR2 is YYEEEE. Trimming at V came to 2 bases and at J to 4 bases, leaving 7 bases not matched to a gene. Genomic DNA, the template, was used for profiling of the TCR beta VDJ and CDR3. TCRdb re-called the reads through MiXCR, storing one row per CDR3 protein. Among about 190,000 distinct CDR3 sequences listed, 54% were seen once. This sequence joins TRBV5-6 and TRBJ1-1; TRBD1 matches 8 bases. The receptor comes from a human donor in good health, serving as a control. The specimen was sorted CD4+, CD8+, or CD8+CD57+ T cells (not recorded which) from PBMCs. The CDR3 protein is CASSFLDRDITEAFF. Written as DNA, the CDR3 is TGTGCCAGCAGCTTCCTGGACAGGGACATCACTGAAGCTTTCTTT.